Each of the 20 T cell receptor beta chains below was sequenced from the same sample in a study of shared clonotypes between healthy human individuals. Clones were read by immunoSEQ multiplex PCR, and TCRdb kept only the in-frame ones, dropping some. The top ten hold approximately 1.5% of the sample, which has some 980,000 clones, less than 85% seen once. Sequencing input: memory CD4+ T cells sorted from blood. Subset of the sample: CD45RA-negative fraction. These receptors were obtained from a man between 18 and 35 years old in good health.

The genes are TRBV2 and TRBJ1-2; no clear D gene. Per germline, CDR1 SNHLY and CDR2 FYNNEI. The CDR3 is made up of 14 amino acids. V lost 3 bases and J lost 0, with 8 bases in between. CDR3 coding DNA: TGTGCCAGCAGTGAGGGGTTCACTAACTATGGCTACACCTTC. Translated, it gives CASSEGFTNYGYTF.

The chain joins TRBV7-2 to TRBJ1-6; 9 bases match TRBD1. J was trimmed by 10 bases and V by 4 bases; bases with no gene match: 8. Germline CDR1 SGHTA, CDR2 FQGNSA. The CDR3 extends over 15 amino acids. CDR3 residues: CASSSGQGRNSPLHF. CDR3 DNA sequence: TGTGCCAGCAGCTCCGGACAGGGGAGAAACTCACCCCTCCACTTT.

The table lists this clone with a count of one. V is TRBV5-4 and J is TRBJ1-1, with D tentatively TRBD1 (5 bases). Germline V gene data show CDR1 as SGHNT and CDR2 as YYREEE (reference sequence). The V end was cut by 4 bases, the J end by 1 base, with 14 bases between. CDR3 size: 15 residues. Here the CDR3 reads CASSPRGTGNTEAFF. CDR3 bases: TGTGCCAGCAGCCCGCGGGGCACAGGGAACACTGAAGCTTTCTTT.

The chain carries TRBV19 and TRBJ1-1; D is unclear. Per the germline V gene, CDR1 is LNHDA and CDR2 is SQIVND (reference sequence). V dropped 5 bases and J dropped 1 base, with 8 bases sitting between them. This CDR3 is 13 amino acids long. In DNA form, the CDR3 reads TGTGCCAGTAGTTCCGGACCGAACACTGAAGCTTTCTTT. Its translation: CASSSGPNTEAFF.

This clone was detected a few times. This chain links TRBV4-2 with TRBJ2-5; D is unclear. From germline, CDR1 is LGHNA and CDR2 YNFKEQ. V was trimmed by 0 bases and J by 7 bases, leaving 15 bases between them. The CDR3 totals 15 residues. The CDR3 region is CASSQDLNVKRTQYF. For the CDR3, the DNA is TGTGCCAGCAGCCAAGATCTTAACGTTAAAAGGACCCAGTACTTC.

J is TRBJ2-5 and V is TRBV10-3; 7 bases match TRBD2. This CDR3 has 15 residues. CDR1 is ENHRY and CDR2 is SYGVKD in the germline V gene. After removal of 0 bases from V and 1 base from J, the junction contained 2 bases not matched to a gene. The CDR3 nucleotides read TGTGCCATCAGTGAGTCGGGGGGGACCCAAGAGACCCAGTACTTC. Its protein product is CAISESGGTQETQYF.

The table lists this clone with a count of one. The genes are TRBV10-2 and TRBJ2-7; unclear D gene. V was clipped by 3 bases and J by 1 base, with 10 bases between them. The CDR3 is 14 residues long. Germline V gene lookup returns CDR1 WSHSY and CDR2 SAAADI. The CDR3 here is CASSDRSRSYEQYF. CDR3 DNA sequence: TGCGCCAGCAGTGATCGCAGTAGGTCCTACGAGCAGTACTTC.

The V call is TRBV18, the J call TRBJ2-5; tentatively, D is TRBD1 (5 bases). Germline values: CDR1 KGHSH, CDR2 LQKENI. The CDR3 extends over 17 amino acids. Trimming removed 4 bases at V and 0 bases at J, with 18 bases between. The CDR3 nucleotides are TGTGCCAGCTCACTCCTTACCTGGGGCAGCAACCAAGAGACCCAGTACTTC. This gives the protein CASSLLTWGSNQETQYF.

The V and J genes are TRBV4-3 and TRBJ2-7; 9 nucleotides line up with TRBD2. Germline CDR1 reads LGHNA; CDR2 reads YSLEER. This CDR3 is built from 16 residues. The trim removed 0 bases at V and 8 bases at J, leaving 11 bases unmatched. As DNA, the CDR3 is TGCGCCAGCAGCCAAGATTGGGATAGCGGGAGCAAGAAGCAGTACTTC. Translating it yields CASSQDWDSGSKKQYF.

This clone was detected only once. J is TRBJ2-2 and V is TRBV2, with D possibly TRBD2 on 5 matching bases. V was trimmed by 5 bases and J by 1 base, leaving 11 bases between them. This CDR3 region has 15 residues. CDR1 and CDR2 (germline): SNHLY, FYNNEI. The CDR3 bases are TGTGCCAGCAGTTCTACTAGACTGAACACCGGGGAGCTGTTTTTT. Translation: CASSSTRLNTGELFF.

This clone was observed a handful of times. CDR3 bases: TGTGCCAGCAGATTGACAGAGTATAGCAATCAGCCCCAGCATTTT. This sequence encodes CASRLTEYSNQPQHF. The V call is TRBV2, the J call TRBJ1-5; weak D call: TRBD1 (5 bases). This CDR3 region has 15 residues. Looked up from germline, CDR1 is SNHLY and CDR2 is FYNNEI. V was pared by 6 bases and J by 0 bases, with 12 bases between.

Of note for this clone: The same CDR3 can be traced to other DNA sequences in this sample. The chain uses TRBV19 and TRBJ1-5; TRBD1 aligns across 8 bases. The CDR3 consists of 15 residues. Per germline, CDR1 LNHDA and CDR2 SQIVND (reference sequence). The ends lost 4 bases at V and 2 bases at J; junction bases unmatched: 4. The CDR3 coding sequence is TGTGCCAGTAGTACCGGACAGGGCGGCAATCAGCCCCAGCATTTT. Translated: CASSTGQGGNQPQHF.

The CDR3 region is CASSSARGANYGYTF. DNA for the CDR3: TGTGCCAGCAGCTCGGCCCGCGGGGCTAACTATGGCTACACCTTC. The V gene is TRBV7-2, the J gene TRBJ1-2; D remains ambiguous. V lost 4 bases and J lost 0, with 12 bases in between. This CDR3 is built from 15 residues. Germline V gene lookup returns CDR1 SGHTA and CDR2 FQGNSA.

The chain is built from TRBV28 and TRBJ1-1; TRBD1 is a possible D gene (6 bases). CDR3 size: 15 residues. CDR1 is MDHEN, CDR2 SYDVKM, per germline. V gave up 6 bases and J gave up 4 bases, with 18 bases separating them. The CDR3 loop is CASRSRGGGRTEAFF. The CDR3 bases are TGTGCCAGCAGGTCAAGAGGGGGTGGGCGCACTGAAGCTTTCTTT. Supplemented by reference TRBV28 and TRBJ1-1, the full variable domain reads DVKVTQSSRYLVKRTGEKVFLECVQDMDHENMFWYRQDPGLGLRLIYFSYDVKMKEKGDIPEGYSVSREKKERFSLILESASTNQTSMYLCASRSRGGGRTEAFFGQGTRLTVV.

The rearrangement uses TRBV5-1 and TRBJ1-5; maybe TRBD1 (6 bases). The CDR3 covers 15 residues. Germline V CDR1 and CDR2: SGHRS, YFSETQ. The V and J ends lost 10 bases and 5 bases respectively, with 22 bases between them. The CDR3 nucleotides are TGCGCCGGGGGCGGTCCGTCCCGGGGCCATCAGCCCCAGCATTTT. Translating gives CAGGGPSRGHQPQHF.

This chain uses TRBV19 with TRBJ1-5; D gene uncertain. This CDR3 is built from 15 residues. V shed 6 bases and J shed 5 bases, with 17 bases lying between them. Germline CDR1 and CDR2: LNHDA and SQIVND (reference sequence). Here the CDR3 DNA reads TGTGCCAGTAGAAGTGAGGGCCGCACTGATCAGCCCCAGCATTTT. Residues: CASRSEGRTDQPQHF.

This clone has just one count. The gene calls are TRBV28 and TRBJ2-1; D is uncertain. Between the trimmed V and J ends, which lost 6 bases and 8 bases, there was a span of 14 bases. Germline V gives CDR1 MDHEN, CDR2 SYDVKM. CDR3 length: 13 residues. The CDR3 reads CASRGRARDEQFF. DNA for the CDR3: TGTGCCAGCAGAGGACGGGCTAGGGATGAGCAGTTCTTC.

The chain carries TRBV28 and TRBJ2-3; D is unresolved. The CDR3 runs to 10 residues. Trimming removed 11 bases from V and 4 bases from J, with 7 bases in between. Per the germline V gene, CDR1 is MDHEN and CDR2 is SYDVKM. The CDR3 sequence: CAPRPDTQYF. CDR3 DNA: TGTGCCCCCCGCCCAGATACGCAGTATTTT.

The rearrangement links TRBV7-2 to TRBJ2-4; 9 bases line up with TRBD1. This CDR3 is 17 amino acids long. Trimming took 2 bases from V and 1 from J; bases not matched to a gene: 6. The V gene's germline CDR1 is SGHTA and CDR2 FQGNSA. The CDR3 here is CASSLPTGGAAKNIQYF. The CDR3 nucleotides read TGTGCCAGCAGCTTACCTACAGGGGGCGCGGCCAAAAACATTCAGTACTTC.

Remarks on this clone: The same CDR3 arises from other DNA sequences in this sample as well. V gene TRBV18 combines with J gene TRBJ2-5; D not certain. Trimming took 2 bases from V and 1 from J, leaving 5 bases between them. CDR3 length equals 13 residues. The V gene's germline CDR1 is KGHSH and CDR2 LQKENI. The CDR3 DNA follows: TGTGCCAGCTCACCAGGGGTCCAAGAGACCCAGTACTTC. Translating gives CASSPGVQETQYF.